The rows below give T cell receptor beta chains drawn from one sample of a study of blood T cell repertoires in COVID-19. Here immunoSEQ multiplex PCR was the method, and the copy in TCRdb shows in-frame clones only, minus some. This sample has some 64,000 clones, with more than 75% found just once. The sequencing input was peripheral blood. Receptors originate from a woman aged 55-70 years with acute or convalescent COVID-19. The CDR3 runs from the conserved cysteine through the conserved F or W. A D gene is named only where the DNA matches it firmly. Not all rows give a size; the values are once, few, many and, for expanded clones, a class.

j_call,v_call,d_call,clone_size,cdr3_aa,cdr3_nt
TRBJ2-1,TRBV10-3,TRBD1,.,CAISATSGTGLYNEQFF,TGTGCCATCAGTGCTACCTCCGGGACAGGCCTCTACAATGAGCAGTTCTTC
TRBJ2-7,TRBV27,.,few,CASSSDAYEQYF,TGTGCCAGCAGTTCAGATGCCTACGAGCAGTACTTC
TRBJ2-1,TRBV7-3,TRBD2,.,CASSLAGINYNEQFF,TGTGCCAGCAGCCTAGCGGGGATAAACTACAATGAGCAGTTCTTC
TRBJ2-1,TRBV7-8,.,.,CASSLVRQRNEQFF,TGTGCCAGCAGCTTAGTAAGGCAGCGCAATGAGCAGTTCTTC
TRBJ1-1,TRBV5-6,TRBD1,.,CASSKLTGVPLSANTEAFF,TGTGCCAGCAGCAAGTTGACAGGGGTCCCCCTTTCAGCGAACACTGAAGCTTTCTTT
TRBJ2-3,TRBV28,.,.,CASNPGGPNTQYF,TGTGCCAGCAACCCCGGGGGGCCGAATACGCAGTATTTT
TRBJ1-2,TRBV2,.,.,CASSVIYGYTF,TGTGCCAGCAGCGTTATCTATGGCTACACCTTC
TRBJ1-4,TRBV7-9,TRBD1,.,CASSQGQTNEKLFF,TGTGCCAGCAGCCAGGGACAGACTAATGAAAAACTGTTTTTT
TRBJ1-1,TRBV5-5,TRBD1,.,CASSLPAGGGYEAFF,TGTGCCAGCAGCCTGCCCGCAGGGGGCGGGTATGAAGCTTTCTTT
TRBJ1-6,TRBV2,.,once,CASSEQGTNSPLHF,TGTGCCAGCAGTGAACAGGGAACTAATTCACCCCTCCACTTT
TRBJ1-6,TRBV27,TRBD1,.,CASSLSPGGDSPLHF,TGTGCCAGCAGTTTATCACCAGGGGGAGATTCACCCCTCCACTTT
TRBJ2-7,TRBV18,TRBD1,.,CASSEGAKYEQYF,TGTGCCAGCTCCGAGGGGGCTAAATACGAGCAGTACTTC
TRBJ2-5,TRBV28,TRBD1,.,CASSFWGQKETQYF,TGTGCCAGCAGTTTCTGGGGACAGAAAGAGACCCAGTACTTC
TRBJ1-1,TRBV20-1,TRBD1,.,CSARGTGEAFF,TGCAGTGCTAGAGGGACAGGGGAAGCTTTCTTT
TRBJ2-1,TRBV4-2,TRBD2,few,CASSHPGGYNEQFF,TGTGCCAGCAGCCATCCGGGGGGCTACAATGAGCAGTTCTTC
TRBJ2-5,TRBV11-1,.,.,CASSSQDRYEETQYF,TGTGCCAGCAGCTCCCAAGACAGGTACGAAGAGACCCAGTACTTC
TRBJ1-2,TRBV4-3,TRBD1,.,CASSHGQGAHYGYTF,TGCGCCAGCAGCCACGGACAGGGGGCTCACTATGGCTACACCTTC
TRBJ1-1,TRBV21-1,.,once,CASTPGDRVVAFF,TGTGCCAGCACGCCCGGTGACAGGGTGGTGGCTTTCTTT
TRBJ2-3,TRBV25-1,TRBD1,.,CASSAQGAWARGTDTQYF,TGTGCCAGCAGTGCGCAGGGGGCATGGGCCCGGGGCACAGATACGCAGTATTTT
TRBJ1-1,TRBV25-1,TRBD1,.,CASSVTGGTEAFF,TGTGCCAGCAGTGTTACAGGGGGCACTGAAGCTTTCTTT
TRBJ2-7,TRBV9,.,.,CASSARDAGEQYF,TGTGCCAGCAGCGCCCGGGATGCAGGCGAGCAGTACTTC
TRBJ1-1,TRBV5-1,TRBD1,.,CASSRNRGMNTEAFF,TGCGCCAGCAGCCGGAACAGGGGGATGAACACTGAAGCTTTCTTT
TRBJ2-7,TRBV19,.,once,CASSIVSTVSSYEQYF,TGTGCCAGTAGTATAGTTTCGACAGTATCCTCCTACGAGCAGTACTTC
TRBJ2-7,TRBV4-2,TRBD2,.,CASSQDRTSYEQYF,TGTGCCAGCAGCCAAGATCGGACTAGCTACGAGCAGTACTTC
TRBJ2-2,TRBV6-2/TRBV6-3,.,.,CASSYRPTPVNGELFF,TGTGCCAGCAGTTACCGCCCCACCCCGGTGAACGGGGAGCTGTTTTTT
TRBJ1-3,TRBV4-1,.,once,CASSQPDGNTIYF,TGCGCCAGCAGCCAACCAGATGGAAACACCATATATTTT
TRBJ1-2,TRBV7-9,.,.,CASSLSRGYTF,TGTGCCAGCAGCTTATCGAGGGGCTACACCTTC
TRBJ1-5,TRBV6-1,.,.,CASSEGGGYQPQHF,TGTGCCAGCAGTGAAGGCGGGGGATATCAGCCCCAGCATTTT
TRBJ1-6,TRBV6-1,.,.,CASSEMGRGDSPLHF,TGTGCCAGCAGTGAGATGGGACGGGGGGATTCACCCCTCCACTTT
TRBJ2-1,TRBV5-1,.,.,CASSLVSDYNEQFF,TGCGCCAGCAGCTTGGTCAGCGACTACAATGAGCAGTTCTTC
TRBJ2-1,TRBV21-1,.,.,CASKGQNNEQFF,TGTGCCAGCAAGGGACAAAACAATGAGCAGTTCTTC
TRBJ2-3,TRBV7-9,.,.,CASSALASDYTQYF,TGTGCCAGCAGCGCCCTAGCCTCGGATTACACGCAGTATTTT
TRBJ2-5,TRBV6-5,TRBD2,.,CASRKRGGSETQYF,TGTGCCAGCAGAAAGCGGGGGGGTTCGGAGACCCAGTACTTC
TRBJ2-2,TRBV28,.,.,CASSLDNRLIGELFF,TGTGCCAGCAGTTTAGATAACAGGTTGATCGGGGAGCTGTTTTTT
TRBJ1-1,TRBV29-1,.,.,CSVVKGQDTEAFF,TGCAGCGTTGTAAAGGGGCAGGACACTGAAGCTTTCTTT
TRBJ1-3,TRBV19,TRBD1,.,CASSWDREAGNTIYF,TGTGCCAGTTCCTGGGACAGGGAAGCTGGAAACACCATATATTTT
TRBJ1-1,TRBV4-3,.,.,CASSQETANTEAFF,TGCGCCAGCAGCCAAGAAACAGCCAACACTGAAGCTTTCTTT
TRBJ2-1,TRBV14,.,.,CASSQDPGDYPNEQFF,TGTGCCAGCAGCCAAGATCCGGGAGATTATCCCAATGAGCAGTTCTTC
TRBJ2-6,TRBV19,.,.,CASSIEQSGANVLTF,TGTGCCAGTAGTATAGAACAGTCTGGGGCCAACGTCCTGACTTTC
TRBJ2-5,TRBV3-1/TRBV3-2,.,few,CASSLLPGLEKTQYF,TGTGCCAGCAGCCTATTACCAGGGCTGGAAAAGACCCAGTACTTC
TRBJ1-6,TRBV27,.,few,CASSLSLGGLGNSPLHF,TGTGCCAGCAGTTTATCGCTAGGTGGGTTAGGAAATTCACCCCTCCACTTT
TRBJ1-2,TRBV6-5,.,.,CASSYSSREAGYTF,TGTGCCAGCAGTTACAGTTCACGCGAGGCTGGCTACACCTTC
TRBJ1-5,TRBV10-2,.,.,CASSESGGNQPQHF,TGCGCCAGCAGTGAGTCAGGGGGAAATCAGCCCCAGCATTTT
TRBJ1-4,TRBV18,.,.,CASSPGQTNEKLFF,TGTGCCAGCTCACCGGGCCAGACTAATGAAAAACTGTTTTTT
TRBJ1-4,TRBV7-8,TRBD1,.,CASSLVSGQGGEKLFF,TGTGCCAGCAGCTTAGTCTCAGGACAGGGAGGGGAAAAACTGTTTTTT
TRBJ1-1,TRBV7-2,.,.,CASSFSRDTEAFF,TGTGCCAGCAGCTTTTCACGGGACACTGAAGCTTTCTTT
TRBJ2-3,TRBV7-9,.,.,CASSFAGATDTQYF,TGTGCCAGCAGCTTTGCGGGGGCCACAGATACGCAGTATTTT
TRBJ1-1,TRBV3-1/TRBV3-2,.,.,CASSQEGTRAFF,TGTGCCAGCAGCCAAGAAGGGACAAGAGCTTTCTTT